Described below is a single T cell receptor (beta chain) sequence and its context. The antigen remains unidentified. TCRdb's copy holds only in-frame clones and misses some; the assay was immunoSEQ multiplex PCR. The sample has tens of thousands of clones, about 88% seen once. The CDR3 spans 13 residues. Germline assignment: CDR1 MNHEY and CDR2 SVGAGI. V lost 5 bases to trimming and J lost 4 bases, with 11 bases between them. The data are from a study of T cells in localized non-small cell lung cancer. Study-wide results and limits: Adjacent uninvolved lung had the highest clonality, suggesting focused antigen responses. Elevated circulating T cell density in blood was associated with longer overall survival. Out of the top 100 tumor clones, a median approximately 57 were seen in adjacent lung. Sequencing involved a lone tumor region, leaving heterogeneity possible.

The material sequenced was peripheral blood, taken before any cancer treatment. V gene TRBV6-5 combines with J gene TRBJ1-2; no clear D gene. The source of this sequence is a woman aged 35-70 years with stage I squamous cell lung carcinoma. The CDR3, as DNA: TGTGCCAGCAGTGGAGAGCCGCTCTATGGCTACACCTTC. Its translation: CASSGEPLYGYTF.